A selection of T cell receptor beta chains follows, all from one sample in a study of beta chain features in type 1 diabetes. The method was immunoSEQ multiplex PCR; TCRdb's version includes in-frame clones alone and lacks a portion of them. The table shows 300,000 or so clones, with about 13% occurring only once. The sequencing sample was made of naive CD4+ T cells from blood. The receptors were sampled from a woman between 18 and 29 years old with type 1 diabetes. Each CDR3 is given with its conserved first and last residue. Each record gives: V gene, clone size, D gene, J gene, CDR3 DNA, CDR3 protein. A D gene is named only where the DNA matches it firmly. Size tells how often a clone was seen (once, few, many) or the class of an expanded clone, and some rows leave it out.

V: TRBV25-1; size: NA; D: TRBD1; J: TRBJ1-2; DNA: TGTGCCAGCAGTCTCCAGGGGGCACGGGGCTACACCTTC; CDR3: CASSLQGARGYTF
V: TRBV5-4; size: NA; D: TRBD2; J: TRBJ2-2; DNA: TGTGCCAGCAGCATTGACGGACTAGCGGTTAACACCGGGGAGCTGTTTTTT; CDR3: CASSIDGLAVNTGELFF
V: TRBV18; size: NA; D: NA; J: TRBJ1-5; DNA: TGTGCCAGCGGACAGCGGCCTAATCAGCCCCAGCATTTT; CDR3: CASGQRPNQPQHF
V: TRBV19; size: few; D: TRBD2; J: TRBJ2-7; DNA: TGTGCCAGTACGGCTAGCGGGAGAGAATCCTACGAGCAGTACTTC; CDR3: CASTASGRESYEQYF
V: TRBV5-1; size: few; D: NA; J: TRBJ2-1; DNA: TGCGCCAGCAGCTTGGGAGGGACAGAGCAGTTCTTC; CDR3: CASSLGGTEQFF
V: TRBV7-2; size: NA; D: NA; J: TRBJ1-3; DNA: TGTGCCAGCAGCTTATGGGAGGGTTCCTCTGGAAACACCATATATTTT; CDR3: CASSLWEGSSGNTIYF
V: TRBV5-6; size: NA; D: NA; J: TRBJ2-5; DNA: TGTGCCAGCAGCTCAGGACCGGGGGAGACCCAGTACTTC; CDR3: CASSSGPGETQYF
V: TRBV5-1; size: few; D: NA; J: TRBJ1-1; DNA: TGCGCCAGCAACCCTGGACAGATAAACACTGAAGCTTTCTTT; CDR3: CASNPGQINTEAFF
V: TRBV29-1; size: few; D: TRBD1; J: TRBJ1-2; DNA: TGCAGCGCTGGACAGGGGAAGGAGGGCTACACCTTC; CDR3: CSAGQGKEGYTF
V: TRBV11-2; size: once; D: TRBD2; J: TRBJ2-1; DNA: TGTGCCAGCAGCCCAGGGAAGCTAGCGGGAAACTACAATGAGCAGTTCTTC; CDR3: CASSPGKLAGNYNEQFF
V: TRBV18; size: NA; D: TRBD1; J: TRBJ2-7; DNA: TGTGCCAGCTCACCCCGGGACAGTTCCTACGAGCAGTACTTC; CDR3: CASSPRDSSYEQYF
V: TRBV7-2; size: NA; D: TRBD2; J: TRBJ2-1; DNA: TGTGCCAGCAGGCCTACTAGCGGCAGCTCCTACAATGAGCAGTTCTTC; CDR3: CASRPTSGSSYNEQFF
V: TRBV9; size: NA; D: TRBD2; J: TRBJ2-5; DNA: TGTGCCAGCAGCTCAGTGGGGGGGCAAGAGACCCAGTACTTC; CDR3: CASSSVGGQETQYF
V: TRBV7-2; size: NA; D: TRBD2; J: TRBJ2-3; DNA: TGTGCCAGCAGAAATCCGGGACTAGCGGGAGGAGATACGCAGTATTTT; CDR3: CASRNPGLAGGDTQYF
V: TRBV18; size: NA; D: NA; J: TRBJ2-1; DNA: TGTGCCAGCTCACCAGGGGCAGGGTTGGAGAATGAGCAGTTCTTC; CDR3: CASSPGAGLENEQFF
V: TRBV30; size: NA; D: NA; J: TRBJ2-5; DNA: TGTGCCTGGACCTCGAGAGGACTACCCCTTGAGACCCAGTACTTC; CDR3: CAWTSRGLPLETQYF
V: TRBV7-2; size: once; D: NA; J: TRBJ2-1; DNA: TGTGCCAGCAGCTTAGCGGCTAGCTCCTACAATGAGCAGTTCTTC; CDR3: CASSLAASSYNEQFF
V: TRBV5-1; size: NA; D: NA; J: TRBJ1-1; DNA: TGCGCCAGCAGCTCAGGGGATACTGAAGCTTTCTTT; CDR3: CASSSGDTEAFF
V: TRBV19; size: NA; D: TRBD1; J: TRBJ1-1; DNA: TGTGCCAGTAGTAACCCCTTAGGACAGGGGAACACTGAAGCTTTCTTT; CDR3: CASSNPLGQGNTEAFF
V: TRBV7-9; size: few; D: NA; J: TRBJ1-5; DNA: TGTGCCAGCAGCTTAGATCCAGGGTCAAGCGATCAGCCCCAGCATTTT; CDR3: CASSLDPGSSDQPQHF
V: TRBV18; size: NA; D: TRBD1; J: TRBJ2-1; DNA: TGTGCCAGCTCACCCCCCGGACAGGGGGCTGATGAGCAGTTCTTC; CDR3: CASSPPGQGADEQFF
V: TRBV7-3; size: NA; D: TRBD1; J: TRBJ2-3; DNA: TGTGCCAGCAGCACCTCGGGACAGGGGGCAGATACGCAGTATTTT; CDR3: CASSTSGQGADTQYF
V: TRBV7-6; size: few; D: NA; J: TRBJ2-7; DNA: TGTGCCAGCAGCTTAGTAATGAATGCGGTCTACGAGCAGTACTTC; CDR3: CASSLVMNAVYEQYF
V: TRBV30; size: NA; D: TRBD1; J: TRBJ2-5; DNA: TGTGCCTGGAGTCCCCGGGACAGGGGGCCAGAGACCCAGTACTTC; CDR3: CAWSPRDRGPETQYF
V: TRBV5-4; size: NA; D: TRBD1; J: TRBJ2-5; DNA: TGTGCCAGCAGCCGGACAGGGACCCCCCAAGAGACCCAGTACTTC; CDR3: CASSRTGTPQETQYF
V: TRBV7-8; size: NA; D: NA; J: TRBJ2-5; DNA: TGTGCCAGCAGCTTAGAATACGGGACCCAGTACTTC; CDR3: CASSLEYGTQYF